This paragraph covers one TCR beta chain sequence. Antigen specificity is unknown. The data stem from a study of molecular identifiers for immune sequencing clone quantification. Germline assignment: CDR1 SGHTA and CDR2 FQGTGA. The CDR3 length is 16 residues. Trimming cost V 5 bases and J 2 bases, with 17 bases left between them. MiXCR, applied by TCRdb to the PCR reads, yields one record per CDR3 protein. The sample shows more than 450,000 distinct CDR3 sequences, around 23% of them seen only once. Whole-study results and caveats: Highly expanded clone sizes could be underestimated by identical TCR molecules sharing a barcode. More than 97% of effector molecules, versus under 1% of naive-cell molecules, belonged to clones above 20 RNA copies.

Sorted inputs of about 19,000 to 1,100,000 cells, with 10%, 30% or 50% RNA, yielded naive CD8 libraries. This chain uses TRBV7-3 with TRBJ2-3; a weak D match, TRBD2 (6 bases). Sequenced material: naive CD8+ T cells from blood, with Jurkat cell RNA spiked in. Subset of the sample: FACS-sorted CD8+CD4-CCR7+CD45RA+ naive T cells. The receptor was derived from a human donor in good health. Some libraries in this study had Jurkat cell RNA spiked in. In DNA, the CDR3 is TGTGCCAGCAGCCCTTTCGGGAGCAGGTACACAGATACGCAGTATTTT. It translates to CASSPFGSRYTDTQYF.